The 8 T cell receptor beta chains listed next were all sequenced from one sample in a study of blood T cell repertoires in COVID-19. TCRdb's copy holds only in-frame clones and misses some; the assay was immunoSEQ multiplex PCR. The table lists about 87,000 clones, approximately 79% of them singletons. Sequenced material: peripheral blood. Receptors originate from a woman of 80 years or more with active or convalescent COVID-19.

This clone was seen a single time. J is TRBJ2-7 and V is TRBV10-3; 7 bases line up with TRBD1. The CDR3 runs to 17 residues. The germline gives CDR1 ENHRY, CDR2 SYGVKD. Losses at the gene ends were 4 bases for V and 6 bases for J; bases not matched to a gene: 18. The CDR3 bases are TGTGCCATCAGTGGGCTTAGGAGTGAGAGGGGGCAGGTCGAGCAGTACTTC. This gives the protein CAISGLRSERGQVEQYF.

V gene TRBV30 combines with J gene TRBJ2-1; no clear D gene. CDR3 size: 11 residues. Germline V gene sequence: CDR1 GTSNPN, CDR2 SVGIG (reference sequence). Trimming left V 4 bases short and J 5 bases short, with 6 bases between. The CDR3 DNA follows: TGTGCCTGGACTTATAACAATGAGCAGTTCTTC. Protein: CAWTYNNEQFF. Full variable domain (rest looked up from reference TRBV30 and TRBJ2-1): SQTIHQWPATLVQPVGSPLSLECTVEGTSNPNLYWYRQAAGRGLQLLFYSVGIGQISSEVPQNLSASRPQDRQFILSSKKLLLSDSGFYLCAWTYNNEQFFGPGTRLTVL.

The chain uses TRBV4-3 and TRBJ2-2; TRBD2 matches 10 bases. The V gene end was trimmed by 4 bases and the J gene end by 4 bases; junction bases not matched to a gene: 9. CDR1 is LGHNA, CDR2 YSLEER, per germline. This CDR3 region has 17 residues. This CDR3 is CASSRAPSGGSTGELFF. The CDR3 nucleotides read TGCGCCAGCAGCCGGGCTCCTAGCGGGGGCTCCACCGGGGAGCTGTTTTTT.

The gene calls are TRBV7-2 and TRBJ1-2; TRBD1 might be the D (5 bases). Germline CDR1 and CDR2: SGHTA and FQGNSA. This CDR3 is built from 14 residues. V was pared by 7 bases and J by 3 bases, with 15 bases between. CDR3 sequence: CASTRTGGDYGYTF. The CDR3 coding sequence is TGTGCCAGCACCCGAACCGGGGGAGACTATGGCTACACCTTC.

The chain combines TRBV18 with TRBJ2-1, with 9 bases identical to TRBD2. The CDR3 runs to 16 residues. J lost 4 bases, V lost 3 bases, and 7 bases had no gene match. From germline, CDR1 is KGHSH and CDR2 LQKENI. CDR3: CASSPLAGALYNEQFF. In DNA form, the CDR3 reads TGTGCCAGCTCACCTTTAGCGGGGGCCCTGTACAATGAGCAGTTCTTC.

The CDR3 here is CASSFGVLRAGNTIYF. CDR3 sequence (DNA): TGTGCCAGCAGCTTTGGCGTATTGAGGGCCGGAAACACCATATATTTT. The chain carries TRBV7-3 and TRBJ1-3; D remains ambiguous. With 3 bases removed from V and 4 bases from J, the gap between germline ends came to 16 bases. The CDR3 is 16 amino acids. Germline CDR1 SGHTA, CDR2 FQGTGA. Drawing the rest from reference TRBV7-3 and TRBJ1-3, the complete variable domain is GAGVSQTPSNKVTEKGKYVELRCDPISGHTALYWYRQSLGQGPEFLIYFQGTGAADDSGLPNDRFFAVRPEGSVSTLKIQRTERGDSAVYLCASSFGVLRAGNTIYFGEGSWLTVV.

CDR3 nucleotides: TGTGCCAGCAGTCCCCAACTAGCCCCGGGGTTCTTC. This translates into CASSPQLAPGFF. The gene calls are TRBV6-6 and TRBJ2-1, with D possibly TRBD2 on 6 matching bases. Trimming stripped 5 bases from V and 15 bases from J, with 17 bases between. This CDR3 comprises 12 residues. Germline assignment: CDR1 MNHNY and CDR2 SVGAGI (reference sequence).

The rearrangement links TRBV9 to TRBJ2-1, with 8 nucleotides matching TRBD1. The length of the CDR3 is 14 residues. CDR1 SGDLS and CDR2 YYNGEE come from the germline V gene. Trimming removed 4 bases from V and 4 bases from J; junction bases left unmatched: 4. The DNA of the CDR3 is TGTGCCAGCAGCCCCAGGACAGGGTACAATGAGCAGTTCTTC. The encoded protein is CASSPRTGYNEQFF.